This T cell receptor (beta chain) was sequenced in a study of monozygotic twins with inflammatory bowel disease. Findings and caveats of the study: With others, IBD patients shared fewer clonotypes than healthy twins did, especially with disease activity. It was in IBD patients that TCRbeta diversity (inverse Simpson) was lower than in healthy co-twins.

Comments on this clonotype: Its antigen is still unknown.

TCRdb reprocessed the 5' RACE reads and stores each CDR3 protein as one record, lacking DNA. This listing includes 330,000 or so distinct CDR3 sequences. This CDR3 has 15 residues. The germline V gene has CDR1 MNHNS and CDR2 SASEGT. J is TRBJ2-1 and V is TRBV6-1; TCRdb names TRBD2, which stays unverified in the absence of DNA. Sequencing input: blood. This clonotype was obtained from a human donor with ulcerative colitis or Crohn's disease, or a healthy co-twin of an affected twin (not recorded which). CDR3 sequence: CASCPVAGGGNEQFF.